This T cell receptor (beta chain) was captured by sequencing in a study of blood T cell repertoires in COVID-19. The authors' processing: Using reference gene primer amplification, nucleated cell counts were estimated. TCRdb keeps only in-frame clones here, not all; method: immunoSEQ multiplex PCR. V and J calls and clone size follow that table, whereas D and trimming were derived from the DNA. The repertoire holds about 130,000 clones, with around 87% as singletons. Trimming left V 7 bases short and J 8 bases short, with 14 bases between. This CDR3 comprises 13 residues. This receptor was taken from an older woman with acute or convalescent COVID-19. What was sequenced was peripheral blood. The chain employs TRBV12-3 or TRBV12-4 and TRBJ1-4, with no clear D. The CDR3 reads CASTPGGREKLFF. The CDR3 region has the DNA TGTGCCAGCACCCCTGGCGGGCGGGAAAAACTGTTTTTT.